This TCR beta chain comes out of a study of Tregs in tolerant kidney transplant recipients. Trimming cost V 4 bases and J 0 bases, with 13 bases left between them. Germline V gene data show CDR1 as MDHEN and CDR2 as SYDVKM. The CDR3 loop spans 16 amino acids. Libraries were prepared by immunoSEQ multiplex PCR; TCRdb keeps only in-frame clonotypes and omits some of them. The sample includes 69,000 or so clones, 70% to 90% of them seen just once. The gene calls are TRBV28 and TRBJ1-5; possibly TRBD1 for D (5 bases). Sequenced material: CD4+ T cells from blood, taken before the transplant. This receptor was taken from a human donor who received a combined kidney and bone marrow transplant. CDR3 in DNA: TGTGCCAGCAGTTCCGGGACTTTTTATAGCAATCAGCCCCAGCATTTT. Translating it yields CASSSGTFYSNQPQHF.